A single sample is the source of the 8 T cell receptor beta chains below, sequenced in a study of blood T cells in healthy people across ages. Primed by a sample-barcoded 5' primer and a J-beta primer mix, a second PCR proceeded for roughly 6 to 12 cycles. TCRdb processed the 5' RACE reads anew with MiXCR; each CDR3 protein has one entry. This repertoire shows some 800,000 distinct CDR3 sequences, under 45% found once; its top ten account for around 21%. The specimen sequenced was blood. The origin of the receptors is a man in his fifties or sixties in good health.

The chain is built from TRBV27 and TRBJ2-3; D is possibly TRBD1 (5 bases). There are 19 residues in the CDR3. Germline CDR1 MNHEY, CDR2 SMNVEV (reference sequence). Trimming stripped 0 bases from V and 0 bases from J, with 19 bases between. In nucleotides, the CDR3 is TGTGCCAGCAGTTTATCGGCGTCAGGGATTGGTGCTAGCACAGATACGCAGTATTTT. Amino acids: CASSLSASGIGASTDTQYF.

This clonotype was recorded a few times. The V gene is TRBV20-1, the J gene TRBJ1-5, with D possibly being TRBD1 (5 bases). V gave up 4 bases and J gave up 4 bases, with 14 bases separating them. This CDR3 has 14 residues. Germline CDR1 and CDR2: DFQATT and SNEGSKA (reference sequence). CDR3 DNA sequence: TGCAGTGCTAAAAGAGACAGACCGAATCAGCCCCAGCATTTT. Protein product: CSAKRDRPNQPQHF.

V gene TRBV18 combines with J gene TRBJ2-1; 8 bases line up with TRBD1. Germline loops: CDR1 KGHSH, CDR2 LQKENI. Trimming cost V 3 bases and J 0 bases; bases outside gene matches: 4. There are 16 residues in the CDR3. The CDR3 DNA reads as TGTGCCAGCTCACCCGGACAGGGTGGCTCCTACAATGAGCAGTTCTTC. Amino acid sequence: CASSPGQGGSYNEQFF.

The chain joins TRBV7-9 to TRBJ2-1; 11 bases fit TRBD2. The CDR3 loop spans 16 amino acids. V lost 5 bases to trimming and J lost 3 bases; unmatched junction nucleotides: 6. CDR1 and CDR2 from the germline V gene are SEHNR and FQNEAQ (reference sequence). The CDR3 loop reads CASSPPTSGDYNEQFF. The CDR3 nucleotides read TGTGCCAGCAGCCCTCCGACTAGCGGGGACTACAATGAGCAGTTCTTC.

This clonotype was seen only a few times. The chain is built from TRBV7-8 and TRBJ1-4; 7 bases line up with TRBD1. From germline, CDR1 is SGHVS and CDR2 FQNEAQ. This CDR3 is 14 amino acids long. V lost 5 bases to trimming and J lost 12 bases; unmatched junction nucleotides: 12. CDR3 DNA sequence: TGTGCCAGCAGCCCAACAGGGGCGCCTAGTCAACTGTTTTTT. As protein: CASSPTGAPSQLFF.

This clonotype was observed at least ten times. The CDR3 sequence is CASSQDGTGSYEQYF. The CDR3 DNA is TGCGCCAGCAGCCAAGACGGGACAGGCTCCTACGAGCAGTACTTC. The chain recombines TRBV4-3 with TRBJ2-7, with 8 bases lining up with TRBD1. CDR3 length: 15 residues. The germline V gene has CDR1 LGHNA and CDR2 YSLEER. The trim removed 0 bases at V and 0 bases at J, leaving 1 base unmatched.

The chain recombines TRBV20-1 with TRBJ2-3; 8 bases match TRBD2. The trim removed 6 bases at V and 4 bases at J, leaving 15 bases unmatched. From germline, CDR1 is DFQATT and CDR2 SNEGSKA (reference sequence). The CDR3 has 16 amino acids. The CDR3 DNA reads as TGCAGTGCCACCCGGTTCAGCGGGGGAAGTCCAGATACGCAGTATTTT. It codes for CSATRFSGGSPDTQYF.

With respect to this clonotype: A much larger clone lies a single base off, so this may be a read error. The chain uses TRBV6-5 and TRBJ2-6; possibly TRBD1 or TRBD2 for D (5 bases each). Germline V lookup: CDR1 MNHEY, CDR2 SVGAGI. The CDR3 is made up of 15 amino acids. The V gene lost 5 bases and the J gene lost 1 base, with 9 bases spanning the gap. The chain's CDR3 is CASSVGESGANVLTF. DNA for the CDR3: TGTGCCAGCAGTGTAGGGGAGTCTGGGGCCAACGTCCTGACTTTC.